The rows below give T cell receptor beta chains drawn from one sample of a study of blood T cell repertoires in COVID-19. Here immunoSEQ multiplex PCR was the method, and the copy in TCRdb shows in-frame clones only, minus some. The table has roughly 200,000 clones, 82% seen once. What was sequenced was PBMCs or T cells enriched from blood (not recorded which). The source is a man between 35 and 55 years old who had recovered from COVID-19. The CDR3 runs from the conserved cysteine through the conserved F or W. A D gene is named only where the DNA matches it firmly.

d_call v_call cdr3_aa
. TRBV6-5 CASSYSMGEVGQPQHF
TRBD1 TRBV27 CASRRDRGDTIYF
TRBD1 TRBV7-2 CASSPGRGRPTYLNTEAFF
TRBD2 TRBV27 CASTLNSGSGVDTQYF
TRBD2 TRBV7-6 CASSSYTSGSNTGELFF
. TRBV15 CATSPTGQQNTEAFF
. TRBV18 CASSSQRNEQFF
. TRBV2 CASSPNPGVANEKLFF
. TRBV12-3/TRBV12-4 CASSFQNNEKLFF
. TRBV7-2 CASSSRVVGRYGYTF
TRBD1 TRBV7-2 CASSLIRTGDSPLHF
. TRBV28 CASSLQDRLNTEAFF
. TRBV7-6 CASSSGLEETQYF
TRBD2 TRBV4-3 CASSQDLGLAVLSSYNEQFF
TRBD2 TRBV11-2 CASSLDPAGGSYNEQFF
TRBD1 TRBV9 CASSVGTAANYGYTF
TRBD2 TRBV18 CASSLETPAGAKNIQYF
. TRBV20-1 CSAPRGSEAFF
. TRBV18 CASSPGRDTEAFF
. TRBV3-1/TRBV3-2 CASSQDPRLEGYTF
TRBD1 TRBV9 CASSRGDRLYGYTF
. TRBV6-2/TRBV6-3 CASSRGMNTEAFF
. TRBV29-1 CSVEVTVLGVKNEQFF
. TRBV2 CASSVVENQPQHF
. TRBV29-1 CSGGPGWGMPYNEQFF
. TRBV5-1 CASSLTGQQGNEQFF
. TRBV5-6 CASSLAGVVYGYTF
. TRBV6-5 CASSYRGDTQYF
TRBD1 TRBV4-3 CASSQGLNVVRDRLFF
. TRBV5-1 CASSWRQHNYTQYF
TRBD2 TRBV5-4 CASSHGLAGGPSNTQYF
. TRBV18 CASSPTGTGANYGYTF